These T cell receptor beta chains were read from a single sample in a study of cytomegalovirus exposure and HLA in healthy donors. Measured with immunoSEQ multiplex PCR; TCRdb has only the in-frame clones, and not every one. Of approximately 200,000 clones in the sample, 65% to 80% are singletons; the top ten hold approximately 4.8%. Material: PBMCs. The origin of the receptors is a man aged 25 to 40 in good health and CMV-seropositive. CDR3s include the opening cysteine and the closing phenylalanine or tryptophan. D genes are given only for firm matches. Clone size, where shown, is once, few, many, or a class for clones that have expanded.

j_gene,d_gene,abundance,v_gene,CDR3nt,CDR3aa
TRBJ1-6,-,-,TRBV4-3,TGCGCCAGCAGCCAAGATTTGGCAGGGGTAAATTCACCCCTCCACTTT,CASSQDLAGVNSPLHF
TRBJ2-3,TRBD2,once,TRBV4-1,TGCGCCAGCAGCCACCCCCGGCAAGGAGCGGGGGCTAGCACAGATACGCAGTATTTT,CASSHPRQGAGASTDTQYF
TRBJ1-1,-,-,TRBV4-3,TGCGCCAGCAGCCGGGGCAGGGACACTGAAGCTTTCTTT,CASSRGRDTEAFF
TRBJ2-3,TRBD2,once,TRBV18,TGTGCCAGCTCACTAAAGCGGGGGTTTGACGTAGATACGCAGTATTTT,CASSLKRGFDVDTQYF
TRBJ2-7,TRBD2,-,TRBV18,TGTGCCAGCTCACCTTCGACTAGCGGGGGGGCTTACGAGCAGTACTTC,CASSPSTSGGAYEQYF
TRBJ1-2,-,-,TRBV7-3,TGTGCCAGCAGCCACCGGGACACTCCTTGGGGGCCCTATGGCTACACCTTC,CASSHRDTPWGPYGYTF
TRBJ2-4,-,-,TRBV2,TGTGCCAGCAGTGACGCCTCACGGGAATTTTTGGACTTC,CASSDASREFLDF
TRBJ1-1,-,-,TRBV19,TGTGCCAGTAGTCCTACAGGGAGGGGAATGAACACTGAAGCTTTCTTT,CASSPTGRGMNTEAFF
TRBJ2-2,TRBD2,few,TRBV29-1,TGCAGCACCCACCGGCTAGCGGGGCCGCTAGGCGGGGAGCTGTTTTTT,CSTHRLAGPLGGELFF
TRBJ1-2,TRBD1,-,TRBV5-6,TGTGCCAGCAGCTCGGGACAGCCTCACTATGGCTACACCTTC,CASSSGQPHYGYTF
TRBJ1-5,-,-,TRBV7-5,TGTGCCAGAAGCCAAAGAACGACAGGGACGAGCAATCAGCCCCAGCATTTT,CARSQRTTGTSNQPQHF
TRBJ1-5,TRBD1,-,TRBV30,TGTGCCTGGAGTGCGGGACAGGGTGTTGTTCAGCCCCAGCATTTT,CAWSAGQGVVQPQHF
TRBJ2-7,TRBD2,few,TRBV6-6,TGTGCCAGCAGTGACCGACTAGCGGGCCCGGGGGAGCAGTACTTC,CASSDRLAGPGEQYF
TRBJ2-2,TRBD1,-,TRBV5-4,TGTGCCAGCAGCTCCCGGACAGGGGGCGCAACCGGGGAGCTGTTTTTT,CASSSRTGGATGELFF
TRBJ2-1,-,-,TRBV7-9,TGTGCCAGCAGCTTACGCTCAACTAGCACTAATGAGCAGTTCTTC,CASSLRSTSTNEQFF
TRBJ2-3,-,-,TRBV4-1,TGCGCCAGCAGCCTCCGGGAGCTCTCTACAGATACGCAGTATTTT,CASSLRELSTDTQYF
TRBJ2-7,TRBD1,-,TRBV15,TGTGCCACCAGCGCTGGGACAGCTTCCCCCTACGAGCAGTACTTC,CATSAGTASPYEQYF
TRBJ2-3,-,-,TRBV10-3,TGTGCCATCAGTGAGTTCCCCTCCCCAGATACGCAGTATTTT,CAISEFPSPDTQYF
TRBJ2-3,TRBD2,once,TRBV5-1,TGCGCCAGCAGCCCGGGAGGACTAGCGGTCACAGATACGCAGTATTTT,CASSPGGLAVTDTQYF
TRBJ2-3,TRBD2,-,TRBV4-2,TGTGCCAGCAGCCCGGGTGGGCTAGCGGGAGTTATAGGTACGCAGTATTTT,CASSPGGLAGVIGTQYF
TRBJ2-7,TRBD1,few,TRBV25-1,TGTGCCAGCAGTACCCGGACAGGTTTCTCCTACGAGCAGTACTTC,CASSTRTGFSYEQYF
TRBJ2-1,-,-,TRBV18,TGTGCCAGCTCATCCCGGGAGGGGGCTGAGCAGTTCTTC,CASSSREGAEQFF
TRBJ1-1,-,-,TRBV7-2,TGTGCCAGCAGCCCGTCCGGACTCAGGAACACTGAAGCTTTCTTT,CASSPSGLRNTEAFF
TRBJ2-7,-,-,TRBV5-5,TGTGCCAGCAGCTTCACCGGGACACCTTACTACGAGCAGTACTTC,CASSFTGTPYYEQYF
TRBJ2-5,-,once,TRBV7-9,TGTGCCAGCAGCTTAATGGGAGGAGAGACCCAGTACTTC,CASSLMGGETQYF
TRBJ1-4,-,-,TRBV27,TGTGCCAGCAGTATCCTACAGGGCTCGACTGAAAAACTGTTTTTT,CASSILQGSTEKLFF
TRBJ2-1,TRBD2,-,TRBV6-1,TGTGCCAGCACGGGGGGATCAGCGGGGAACAATGAGCAGTTCTTC,CASTGGSAGNNEQFF
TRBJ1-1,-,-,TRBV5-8,TGTGCCAGCAGCCTGACAAGTAATACTGAAGCTTTCTTT,CASSLTSNTEAFF
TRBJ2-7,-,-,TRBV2,TGTGCCAGCCGCCTAACAGGGACCTCCTACGAGCAGTACTTC,CASRLTGTSYEQYF
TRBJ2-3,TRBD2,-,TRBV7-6,TGTGCCAGCTCCCGACTAGCGGGGGCCACAGATACGCAGTATTTT,CASSRLAGATDTQYF
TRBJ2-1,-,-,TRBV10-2,TGCGCCAGCAGTCAATGGCCCGAGCAGTTCTTC,CASSQWPEQFF
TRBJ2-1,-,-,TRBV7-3,TGTGCCAGCAGCGCCCAAGTGAGCAATGAGCAGTTCTTC,CASSAQVSNEQFF
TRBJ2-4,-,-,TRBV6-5,TGTGCCAGCAGTTACTCTAACAGGGCATGGGGCATTCAGTACTTC,CASSYSNRAWGIQYF
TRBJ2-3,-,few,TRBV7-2,TGTGCCAGCAGCTTCCCGACAGATACGCAGTATTTT,CASSFPTDTQYF
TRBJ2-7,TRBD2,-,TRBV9,TGTGCCAGCAGCGTAGATGCGGGAGGGCCGTCCGAGCAGTACTTC,CASSVDAGGPSEQYF
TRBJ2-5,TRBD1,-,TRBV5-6,TGTGCCAGCAGCTTTACAGGGGCGGAGGAGACCCAGTACTTC,CASSFTGAEETQYF
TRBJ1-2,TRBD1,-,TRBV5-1,TGCGCCAGCAGCTTGGGGACAGGGGCTAACTATGGCTACACCTTC,CASSLGTGANYGYTF
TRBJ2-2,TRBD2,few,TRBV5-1,TGCGCCAGCAGCCCACTAGCGGGGGGAAACACCGGGGAGCTGTTTTTT,CASSPLAGGNTGELFF
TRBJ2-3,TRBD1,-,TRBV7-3,TGTGCCAGCAGCGCCGGGACAGGGTTAGATACGCAGTATTTT,CASSAGTGLDTQYF
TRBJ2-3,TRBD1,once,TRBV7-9,TGTGCCAGCAGCTTAAACAGGGGGATGTATTTT,CASSLNRGMYF
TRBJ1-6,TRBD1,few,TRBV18,TGTGCCAGCTCGGGACAGGATAATTCACCCCTCCACTTT,CASSGQDNSPLHF
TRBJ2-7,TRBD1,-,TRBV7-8,TGTGCCAGCAGCCTTCTTACGACAGGGAGCGAGCAGTACTTC,CASSLLTTGSEQYF
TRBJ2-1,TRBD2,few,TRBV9,TGTGCCAGCAGCGCTAGCGGGAATGAGCAGTTCTTC,CASSASGNEQFF
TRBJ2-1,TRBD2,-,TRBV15,TGTGCCACCAGCAGGCCGCGCGGGAGCTACAATGAGCAGTTCTTC,CATSRPRGSYNEQFF
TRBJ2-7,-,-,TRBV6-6,TGTGCCAGCATGATCGCGGGGACGTCGGGCGAGCAGTACTTC,CASMIAGTSGEQYF
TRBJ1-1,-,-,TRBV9,TGTGCCAGCAGCGTCCTGTCAGAGAACACTGAAGCTTTCTTT,CASSVLSENTEAFF
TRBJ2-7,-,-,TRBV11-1,TGTGCCAGCAGCTTCCCGCAGACCTACGAGCAGTACTTC,CASSFPQTYEQYF
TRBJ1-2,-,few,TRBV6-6,TGTGCCAGCATCCGGCGGCAGGGGAAGGGCAACTATGGCTACACCTTC,CASIRRQGKGNYGYTF
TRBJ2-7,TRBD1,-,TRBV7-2,TGTGCCAGCAGCTCCCGCCGGGACAGCTTCTCCTACGAGCAGTACTTC,CASSSRRDSFSYEQYF
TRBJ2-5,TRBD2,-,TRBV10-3,TGTGCCATCAGTGGACTAGCGGGAGCGTCAGAGACCCAGTACTTC,CAISGLAGASETQYF